One and the same sample provided the 30 T cell receptor beta chains below, sequenced in a study of blood T cell repertoires in COVID-19. Only in-frame clones appear in the TCRdb table, and some are missing; sequencing was by immunoSEQ multiplex PCR. The table lists a few hundred thousand clones, approximately 88% of them singletons. What was sequenced was peripheral blood. The source is a man aged 50 to 59 with acute or convalescent COVID-19.

The CDR3 nucleotides read TGTGCCAGCAGTTATACGGGACAGGGATACGGCTACACCTTC. Translating it yields CASSYTGQGYGYTF. The genes are TRBV6-6 and TRBJ1-2; TRBD1 matches at 9 bases. Germline V gene sequence: CDR1 MNHNY, CDR2 SVGAGI (reference sequence). Trimming cost V 3 bases and J 8 bases; bases outside gene matches: 7. There are 14 residues in the CDR3.

The chain employs TRBV5-1 and TRBJ1-4; 8 bases are a match to TRBD1. J lost 7 bases, V lost 2 bases, and 4 bases had no gene match. This CDR3 has 14 amino acids. Germline CDR1 is SGHRS and CDR2 is YFSETQ. The CDR3 DNA is TGCGCCAGCAGCTTACAGGGGGTCGGTGAAAAACTGTTTTTT. Its translation: CASSLQGVGEKLFF.

This clone was seen a single time. The CDR3 loop is CASSQAETEAFF. For the CDR3, the DNA is TGTGCCAGCAGCCAGGCGGAGACTGAAGCTTTCTTT. The gene calls are TRBV3-1 (or the pseudogene TRBV3-2) and TRBJ1-1, with D unclear. CDR1 and CDR2 from the germline V gene are LGHDT and YNNKEL (reference sequence). CDR3 length: 12 residues. The ends were cut back, 3 bases at V and 5 bases at J, with 7 bases in the middle.

This clone was counted once. The chain combines TRBV18 with TRBJ1-5, with 10 bases aligning to TRBD1. V was clipped by 6 bases and J by 5 bases; unmatched bases: 16. Germline CDR1 is KGHSH and CDR2 is LQKENI. This CDR3 comprises 18 residues. The CDR3 DNA reads TGTGCCAGCTCGCTCGACATTCGGGGACAGGGGTTCGATCAGCCCCAGCATTTT. This gives the protein CASSLDIRGQGFDQPQHF. Drawing the rest from reference TRBV18 and TRBJ1-5, the complete variable domain is NAGVMQNPRHLVRRRGQEARLRCSPMKGHSHVYWYRQLPEEGLKFMVYLQKENIIDESGMPKERFSAEFPKEGPSILRIQQVVRGDSAAYFCASSLDIRGQGFDQPQHFGDGTRLSIL.

The J gene is TRBJ2-7, the V gene TRBV11-2; D gene ambiguous. This CDR3 has 14 amino acids. V gave up 1 base and J gave up 6 bases, with 13 bases separating them. The germline gives CDR1 SGHAT, CDR2 FQNNGV. CDR3 nucleotide sequence: TGTGCCAGCAGCTTAGGGTCTTCGGTAAGCGAGCAGTACTTC. As protein: CASSLGSSVSEQYF. The full variable domain, its missing parts supplied by reference TRBV11-2 and TRBJ2-7, is EAGVAQSPRYKIIEKRQSVAFWCNPISGHATLYWYQQILGQGPKLLIQFQNNGVVDDSQLPKDRFSAERLKGVDSTLKIQPAKLEDSAVYLCASSLGSSVSEQYFGPGTRLTVT.

J is TRBJ1-1 and V is TRBV2; weak D call: TRBD1 (6 bases). Germline V gene data show CDR1 as SNHLY and CDR2 as FYNNEI. V lost 11 bases, J lost 0 bases, and 13 bases lay in between. The CDR3 sequence is 13 residues long. This CDR3 reads CAGGEGVNTEAFF. The CDR3 DNA reads as TGTGCCGGGGGAGAGGGGGTGAACACTGAAGCTTTCTTT.

This clone has a handful of counts. The chain uses TRBV29-1 and TRBJ2-7; weak D call: TRBD1 (6 bases). This CDR3 is 13 amino acids long. The V end was cut by 4 bases, the J end by 0 bases, with 10 bases between. Germline V lookup: CDR1 SQVTM, CDR2 ANQGSEA. In DNA form, the CDR3 reads TGCAGCGTTGGGACAGTCCCCTCCTACGAGCAGTACTTC. This sequence encodes CSVGTVPSYEQYF.

The V gene is TRBV3-1 (or the pseudogene TRBV3-2), the J gene TRBJ2-2; no definite D call. Germline V CDR1 and CDR2: LGHDT, YNNKEL (reference sequence). The CDR3 loop spans 16 amino acids. Trimming shortened V by 0 bases and J by 4 bases, and 12 bases separated the two germline ends. The CDR3 region is CASSQDFGSFTGELFF. The CDR3 DNA reads TGTGCCAGCAGCCAAGATTTCGGGTCATTCACCGGGGAGCTGTTTTTT.

The chain couples TRBV5-1 to TRBJ1-1; the match to TRBD1 covers 10 bases. The CDR3 length is 17 residues. With V trimmed by 4 bases and J by 0 bases, 9 bases remained unmatched. Germline CDR1 is SGHRS and CDR2 is YFSETQ. The CDR3 DNA sequence: TGCGCCAGCAGCGTACCGACAGGGGGCTCCCTGAACACTGAAGCTTTCTTT. Translation gives CASSVPTGGSLNTEAFF.

This chain uses TRBV5-5 with TRBJ2-2; 10 bases map to TRBD1. Germline V CDR1 and CDR2: SGHKS, YYEKEE (reference sequence). V trimming: 4 bases; J trimming: 1 base; junction bases outside the gene matches: 10. This CDR3 is built from 18 residues. In nucleotides, the CDR3 is TGTGCCAGCAGCAGACAACCGGGACAGGGGTTGAACACCGGGGAGCTGTTTTTT. It is translated as CASSRQPGQGLNTGELFF.

The chain couples TRBV11-2 to TRBJ2-5; 7 nucleotides line up with TRBD1. The CDR3 runs 14 residues. In germline, CDR1 is SGHAT, CDR2 FQNNGV. The V gene end was trimmed by 5 bases and the J gene end by 4 bases; junction bases not matched to a gene: 7. The CDR3 sequence is CASSRTGVGETQYF. In DNA form, the CDR3 reads TGTGCCAGCAGCCGTACAGGGGTAGGAGAGACCCAGTACTTC. The whole variable domain, remainder taken from reference TRBV11-2 and TRBJ2-5, is EAGVAQSPRYKIIEKRQSVAFWCNPISGHATLYWYQQILGQGPKLLIQFQNNGVVDDSQLPKDRFSAERLKGVDSTLKIQPAKLEDSAVYLCASSRTGVGETQYFGPGTRLLVL.

V and J are TRBV29-1 and TRBJ2-1, with TRBD1 matching 7 bases. CDR1 SQVTM and CDR2 ANQGSEA come from the germline V gene. The CDR3 has 12 residues. The V gene end was trimmed by 7 bases and the J gene end by 4 bases; junction bases not matched to a gene: 4. The CDR3 region is CSAADRYNEQFF. The CDR3 nucleotides read TGCAGCGCCGCGGACAGGTACAATGAGCAGTTCTTC.

V and J are TRBV18 and TRBJ2-7; 7 positions agree with TRBD1. The CDR3 is 14 amino acids. J was trimmed by 2 bases and V by 5 bases; bases with no gene match: 6. Germline V lookup: CDR1 KGHSH, CDR2 LQKENI. The CDR3 DNA reads as TGTGCCAGCTCAAGGGCGCAGGGGGCCTACGAGCAGTACTTC. This codes for CASSRAQGAYEQYF.

The sample holds a few counts of this clone. The chain joins TRBV5-1 to TRBJ1-5, with D perhaps matching TRBD1 (6 bases). The ends were cut back, 4 bases at V and 0 bases at J, with 14 bases in the middle. CDR1 and CDR2 (germline): SGHRS, YFSETQ. The CDR3 contains 16 residues. CDR3 sequence reads: CASSLGGLYSNQPQHF. The CDR3 DNA reads TGCGCCAGCAGCCTGGGGGGCCTCTATAGCAATCAGCCCCAGCATTTT.

V and J are TRBV4-2 and TRBJ2-3; the D gene is possibly TRBD1 (5 bases). V gave up 0 bases and J gave up 7 bases, with 11 bases separating them. This CDR3 has 14 amino acids. CDR1 is LGHNA, CDR2 YNFKEQ, per germline. The CDR3 sequence: CASSQDVQAYTQYF. For the CDR3, the DNA is TGTGCCAGCAGCCAAGATGTACAGGCTTATACGCAGTATTTT.

This sequence joins TRBV19 and TRBJ2-6; TRBD2 is a possible D gene (6 bases). This CDR3 comprises 17 residues. Germline assignment: CDR1 LNHDA and CDR2 SQIVND (reference sequence). The ends were cut back, 3 bases at V and 1 base at J, with 13 bases in the middle. The CDR3 reads CASSIRRRGSGANVLTF. CDR3 nucleotide sequence: TGTGCCAGTAGTATCAGGCGGAGGGGATCTGGGGCCAACGTCCTGACTTTC. Using reference TRBV19 and TRBJ2-6 for the parts outside the CDR3, the full variable domain is DGGITQSPKYLFRKEGQNVTLSCEQNLNHDAMYWYRQDPGQGLRLIYYSQIVNDFQKGDIAEGYSVSREKKESFPLTVTSAQKNPTAFYLCASSIRRRGSGANVLTFGAGSRLTVL.

The chain combines TRBV12-3 or TRBV12-4 with TRBJ2-4, with D possibly being TRBD1 (5 bases). The V end lost 3 bases, the J end lost 10 bases, and 10 bases lay between the germline ends. The CDR3 has 12 amino acids. CDR3 in amino acids: CASSLSGRIQYF. Written as DNA, the CDR3 is TGTGCCAGCAGTTTGTCAGGGCGGATTCAGTACTTC.

The chain has TRBV7-9 and TRBJ1-1, with a possible D match to TRBD1 (6 bases). Germline CDR1 reads SEHNR; CDR2 reads FQNEAQ (reference sequence). The CDR3 runs to 9 residues. Here the CDR3 reads CAPGAEAFF. The CDR3 DNA sequence: TGTGCACCAGGGGCTGAAGCTTTCTTT. Full variable domain (rest looked up from reference TRBV7-9 and TRBJ1-1): DTGVSQNPRHKITKRGQNVTFRCDPISEHNRLYWYRQTLGQGPEFLTYFQNEAQLEKSRLLSDRFSAERPKGSFSTLEIQRTEQGDSAMYLCAPGAEAFFGQGTRLTVV.

A note on this clone: One junction end disagrees with the germline gene, perhaps due to a read error. The chain employs TRBV29-1 and TRBJ2-5; no reliable D call. The CDR3 is 11 residues long. The germline V gene has CDR1 SQVTM and CDR2 ANQGSEA. The CDR3 DNA reads TGCAGCGTCGGAGACCAGGAGACCCAGTACTTC. It translates to CSVGDQETQYF.

The chain has TRBV6-5 and TRBJ2-7; 8 positions agree with TRBD1. V lost 6 bases and J lost 2; bases outside the gene matches: 9. CDR3 length equals 15 residues. Per the germline V gene, CDR1 is MNHEY and CDR2 is SVGAGI. Here the CDR3 reads CASRTGTGRTYEQYF. CDR3 nucleotide sequence: TGTGCCAGCAGGACCGGGACAGGAAGGACCTACGAGCAGTACTTC.

This chain joins TRBV27 and TRBJ2-5, with a weak D call TRBD1 (5 bases). There are 13 residues in the CDR3. From germline, CDR1 is MNHEY and CDR2 SMNVEV (reference sequence). V lost 2 bases and J 7 bases, leaving 11 bases between the germline ends. CDR3 loop: CASSLRGGLTQYF. In DNA form, the CDR3 reads TGTGCCAGCAGTTTAAGGGGTGGCTTGACCCAGTACTTC.

This clone was detected many times. The chain combines TRBV4-2 with TRBJ2-5, with 7 bases aligning to TRBD2. Germline V gene sequence: CDR1 LGHNA, CDR2 YNFKEQ. This CDR3 has 15 residues. Trimming at V came to 4 bases and at J to 2 bases, leaving 7 bases not matched to a gene. CDR3 in DNA: TGTGCCAGCAGCCCCGCTGGCGGGGGACAAGAGACCCAGTACTTC. Amino acid sequence: CASSPAGGGQETQYF.

The chain's CDR3 is CASSPLNTGELFF. The CDR3 coding sequence is TGTGCCAGCAGTCCTCTTAACACCGGGGAGCTGTTTTTT. The rearrangement uses TRBV6-5 and TRBJ2-2, with D hard to call. V was shortened by 5 bases and J by 2 bases, with 6 bases between the two germline ends. Germline CDR1 MNHEY, CDR2 SVGAGI. This CDR3 region has 13 residues.

The chain links TRBV2 to TRBJ1-1; 7 bases fit TRBD1. The trim removed 6 bases at V and 0 bases at J, leaving 7 bases unmatched. Germline values: CDR1 SNHLY, CDR2 FYNNEI. CDR3 length equals 15 residues. The CDR3 bases are TGTGCCAGCAGGGGTAGACAGGGCGTGAACACTGAAGCTTTCTTT. This codes for CASRGRQGVNTEAFF.

This clone was observed a handful of times. This chain connects TRBV5-1 to TRBJ2-7, with TRBD2 identical over 10 bases. Unmatched junction bases numbered 3, after V lost 5 bases and J lost 1 base. Germline CDR1 SGHRS, CDR2 YFSETQ. The CDR3 covers 14 residues. CDR3 in DNA: TGCGCCAGCAGGGTAGCGGGGGGTTCCTACGAGCAGTACTTC. The encoded protein is CASRVAGGSYEQYF.

This clone was seen a handful of times. The CDR3 DNA follows: TGTGCCAGCAGCTTAGTTGCGCTTTTCTCTGGGGCCAACGTCCTGACTTTC. It encodes CASSLVALFSGANVLTF. The rearrangement joins TRBV7-8 to TRBJ2-6; D is ambiguous. CDR3 size: 17 residues. Germline values: CDR1 SGHVS, CDR2 FQNEAQ. The germline V and J ends were trimmed by 1 base and 0 bases, with 10 bases remaining between them.

The chain carries TRBV19 and TRBJ1-6; 7 bases match TRBD1. Per germline, CDR1 LNHDA and CDR2 SQIVND (reference sequence). The V gene end was trimmed by 6 bases and the J gene end by 7 bases; junction bases not matched to a gene: 6. This CDR3 comprises 14 residues. CDR3 sequence: CASREQGLNSPLHF. CDR3 coding DNA: TGTGCCAGTAGAGAACAGGGGTTAAATTCACCCCTCCACTTT.

A single count supports this clone. The rearrangement uses TRBV7-9 and TRBJ2-5; 7 positions agree with TRBD1. The CDR3 has 14 residues. The ends lost 6 bases at V and 4 bases at J; junction bases unmatched: 8. Germline V gene data show CDR1 as SEHNR and CDR2 as FQNEAQ (reference sequence). CDR3 region: CASSLRTGPETQYF. CDR3 nucleotides: TGTGCCAGCAGTCTACGGACAGGCCCAGAGACCCAGTACTTC.

The J gene is TRBJ2-7, the V gene TRBV5-4; TRBD2 matches 7 bases. V shed 3 bases, J shed 2 bases, and the junction held 8 bases outside the gene matches. CDR3 length equals 15 residues. Looked up from germline, CDR1 is SGHNT and CDR2 is YYREEE (reference sequence). This CDR3 reads CASSSGGGATYEQYF. The CDR3 DNA follows: TGTGCCAGCAGCTCCGGCGGGGGTGCAACCTACGAGCAGTACTTC.

The chain combines TRBV30 with TRBJ2-7; a weak D match, TRBD1 (6 bases). Germline V gene lookup returns CDR1 GTSNPN and CDR2 SVGIG (reference sequence). This CDR3 has 13 amino acids. V dropped 2 bases and J dropped 2 bases, with 10 bases sitting between them. This CDR3 reads CAWSRGTPYEQYF. CDR3 sequence (DNA): TGTGCCTGGAGTAGGGGGACCCCCTACGAGCAGTACTTC.